Each of the 20 T cell receptor beta chains below was sequenced from the same sample in a study of cytomegalovirus exposure and HLA in healthy donors. With 60 Vbeta and 13 Jbeta primers, the PCR was carried out. Some clones are missing from TCRdb's copy, which holds only in-frame ones; the method was immunoSEQ multiplex PCR. The sample lists 150,000 to 200,000 clones, roughly three quarters occurring once. Sequencing input: PBMCs. Source of these receptors: a male donor in good health and CMV-seropositive.

There are a few counts of this clone. This chain links TRBV25-1 with TRBJ1-2; 8 bases fit TRBD1. Trimming at V came to 6 bases and at J to 0 bases, leaving 12 bases not matched to a gene. CDR3 length: 17 residues. The germline gives CDR1 MGHDK, CDR2 SYGVNS. The CDR3 region has the DNA TGTGCCAGCAGCGACCCCGACAGGGGCCGTTCTAACTATGGCTACACCTTC. Its protein is CASSDPDRGRSNYGYTF.

V is TRBV30 and J is TRBJ2-2, with unresolved D. Looked up from germline, CDR1 is GTSNPN and CDR2 is SVGIG (reference sequence). The V and J ends lost 3 bases and 8 bases respectively, with 7 bases between them. The CDR3 is made up of 11 amino acids. The CDR3 region is CAWSVGGELFF. The CDR3 coding sequence is TGTGCCTGGAGCGTCGGGGGGGAGCTGTTTTTT.

This clone was seen only a few times. This rearrangement joins TRBV6-5 to TRBJ1-5, with no clear D. This CDR3 has 13 amino acids. V was clipped by 2 bases and J by 5 bases, with 7 bases between them. CDR1 and CDR2 (germline): MNHEY, SVGAGI. The CDR3 region has the DNA TGTGCCAGCAGTTACGGTCCAGATCAGCCCCAGCATTTT. Amino acid sequence: CASSYGPDQPQHF.

Notes on this clone: The same CDR3 arises from other DNA sequences in this sample as well. The chain recombines TRBV9 with TRBJ2-3; 14 positions match TRBD2. The germline V gene encodes CDR1 SGDLS and CDR2 YYNGEE. This CDR3 has 15 residues. Germline trimming cut 2 bases from V and 6 bases from J; bases unmatched to any gene: 2. CDR3 residues: CASSVTSGGADTQYF. The DNA for the CDR3 is TGTGCCAGCAGCGTGACTAGCGGGGGGGCCGATACGCAGTATTTT.

This chain joins TRBV6-1 and TRBJ1-4; maybe TRBD1 (5 bases). This CDR3 spans 16 amino acids. Germline V gene data show CDR1 as MNHNS and CDR2 as SASEGT. Trimming pared 2 bases from V and 6 bases from J, leaving 16 bases between. CDR3: CASSEYRGERDEKLFF. The CDR3 DNA reads as TGTGCCAGCAGTGAATATCGGGGGGAGAGGGATGAAAAACTGTTTTTT.

The rearrangement links TRBV7-9 to TRBJ1-2, with D maybe TRBD1 (5 bases). Germline loops: CDR1 SEHNR, CDR2 FQNEAQ (reference sequence). The ends were cut back, 4 bases at V and 10 bases at J, with 19 bases in the middle. There are 14 residues in the CDR3. The CDR3 nucleotides read TGTGCCAGCAGCTCCTTGGGGCGCTCGCCCGACTACACCTTC. Protein sequence: CASSSLGRSPDYTF.

V gene TRBV5-1 combines with J gene TRBJ2-1; 13 nucleotides match TRBD2. The V gene's germline CDR1 is SGHRS and CDR2 YFSETQ. V was pared by 4 bases and J by 9 bases, with 4 bases of the junction left unmatched. CDR3 length equals 14 residues. The CDR3 nucleotides read TGCGCCAGCAGCGACACTAGCGGGGGGGGTGAGCAGTTCTTC. Amino acid sequence: CASSDTSGGGEQFF. Complete variable domain (other parts from reference TRBV5-1 and TRBJ2-1): KAGVTQTPRYLIKTRGQQVTLSCSPISGHRSVSWYQQTPGQGLQFLFEYFSETQRNKGNFPGRFSGRQFSNSRSEMNVSTLELGDSALYLCASSDTSGGGEQFFGPGTRLTVL.

The J gene is TRBJ1-4, the V gene TRBV29-1; a possible D gene is TRBD1 (5 bases). The V end was cut by 7 bases, the J end by 8 bases, with 20 bases between. This CDR3 has 14 residues. Germline-derived CDR1 and CDR2 are SQVTM and ANQGSEA. As DNA, the CDR3 is TGCAGCGCCGAAGGTGGGGGGGGAGGAGAAAAACTGTTTTTT. Residues: CSAEGGGGGEKLFF.

The rearrangement joins TRBV9 to TRBJ2-5, with 9 nucleotides matching TRBD2. The ends lost 7 bases at V and 4 bases at J; junction bases unmatched: 11. Germline values: CDR1 SGDLS, CDR2 YYNGEE. The CDR3 contains 15 residues. CDR3 coding DNA: TGTGCCAGCGGCTCCAGGGGCGGGGGGGGAGAGACCCAGTACTTC. This sequence encodes CASGSRGGGGETQYF.

This clone has a handful of counts. This chain connects TRBV6-5 to TRBJ1-6; no definite D call. The CDR3 length is 12 residues. V shed 6 bases and J shed 6 bases, with 6 bases lying between them. Per germline, CDR1 MNHEY and CDR2 SVGAGI. The CDR3 sequence is CASSPGNSPLHF. The CDR3 DNA follows: TGTGCCAGCAGCCCCGGTAATTCACCCCTCCACTTT.

This clone showed up just a few times. The genes are TRBV30 and TRBJ1-4; TRBD1 matches 9 bases. The CDR3 loop spans 13 amino acids. The germline CDR1 and CDR2 sequences are GTSNPN and SVGIG (reference sequence). V was clipped by 0 bases and J by 11 bases; unmatched bases: 4. The CDR3 DNA reads TGTGCCTGGAGTGTTTGGGACAGGGTTAAACTGTTTTTT. It encodes CAWSVWDRVKLFF.

The rearrangement links TRBV5-1 to TRBJ2-5; TRBD1 might be the D (5 bases). CDR3 length: 15 amino acids. Trimming stripped 1 base from V and 3 bases from J, with 13 bases between. In germline, CDR1 is SGHRS, CDR2 YFSETQ. The CDR3 DNA is TGCGCCAGCAGCTTGCAGGGTTTGGTAAAAGAGACCCAGTACTTC. This translates into CASSLQGLVKETQYF.

Only a few counts were recorded for this clone. The chain recombines TRBV4-2 with TRBJ1-1, with 7 bases fitting TRBD1. Per the germline V gene, CDR1 is LGHNA and CDR2 is YNFKEQ. The CDR3 is made up of 17 amino acids. V was clipped by 1 base and J by 5 bases; unmatched bases: 13. In DNA form, the CDR3 reads TGTGCCAGCAGCCAAGCTCGGGACAGTCCATTCGGGACTGAAGCTTTCTTT. Translating gives CASSQARDSPFGTEAFF.

The chain joins TRBV2 to TRBJ1-5, with 7 bases lining up with TRBD1. From germline, CDR1 is SNHLY and CDR2 FYNNEI. There are 17 residues in the CDR3. The junction had 11 bases not matched to a gene; V was cut back by 3 bases and J by 3 bases. The CDR3: CASSESQGIRDNQPQHF. For the CDR3, the DNA is TGTGCCAGCAGTGAGTCACAGGGGATTAGAGACAATCAGCCCCAGCATTTT.

In the case of this clone: A read error may produce the germline difference seen at one junction end. The gene calls are TRBV23-1 and TRBJ1-2; a possible D gene is TRBD1 (5 bases). TRBV23-1 is reported as an ORF; its role is uncertain. The CDR3 spans 10 residues. The CDR3 DNA reads TGCGCCAGCAGACTCACGGGGGTCGCCTTC. This translates into CASRLTGVAF.

V is TRBV30 and J is TRBJ1-1, with 9 bases identical to TRBD1. The CDR3 runs 16 residues. V gave up 5 bases and J gave up 4 bases; unmatched junction bases: 14. CDR1 and CDR2 from the germline V gene are GTSNPN and SVGIG (reference sequence). The CDR3 loop reads CAWVGAGGQGSTEAFF. CDR3 DNA: TGTGCCTGGGTGGGGGCGGGGGGACAGGGATCCACTGAAGCTTTCTTT.

V gene TRBV19 combines with J gene TRBJ1-1, with 7 bases aligning to TRBD1. Looked up from germline, CDR1 is LNHDA and CDR2 is SQIVND (reference sequence). CDR3 length: 13 residues. The V and J ends lost 4 bases and 9 bases, in that order; junction bases with no gene match: 8. The CDR3 region has the DNA TGTGCCAGTAGTACCGCGCCGACAGGGAAAGCTTTCTTT. As protein: CASSTAPTGKAFF.

J is TRBJ1-4 and V is TRBV29-1, with unresolved D. The CDR3 loop spans 14 amino acids. In germline, CDR1 is SQVTM, CDR2 ANQGSEA. With 4 bases removed from V and 0 bases from J, the gap between germline ends came to 9 bases. The CDR3 region is CSVAEGATNEKLFF. For the CDR3, the DNA is TGCAGCGTTGCAGAGGGAGCAACTAATGAAAAACTGTTTTTT.

The chain links TRBV5-6 to TRBJ2-7, with a weak D call TRBD1 (5 bases). The CDR3 length is 13 residues. Germline values: CDR1 SGHDT, CDR2 YYEEEE. V dropped 0 bases and J dropped 5 bases, with 9 bases sitting between them. The CDR3 loop is CASSLGQGNEQYF. DNA for the CDR3: TGTGCCAGCAGCTTGGGGCAGGGTAACGAGCAGTACTTC.

This clone was seen a handful of times. V is TRBV11-3 and J is TRBJ1-5, with a possible D match to TRBD1 (6 bases). V was pared by 4 bases and J by 5 bases, with 9 bases between. Germline V gene lookup returns CDR1 SGHNT and CDR2 YENEEA. The CDR3 consists of 13 residues. The CDR3 region is CASSSRGYQPQHF. The DNA for the CDR3 is TGTGCCAGCAGCTCGAGGGGGTATCAGCCCCAGCATTTT.